What follows are 27 T cell receptor beta chains derived from one specimen sequenced in a study of CD8+ T cells in alopecia areata. Once RNA had been extracted, it was reverse transcribed into cDNA to act as the sequencing template. The assay was immunoSEQ multiplex PCR, and TCRdb's table has in-frame clones only and misses some. The table lists about 120,000 clones, roughly 50% of them singletons, with 25% to 30% in the top ten. The treatment here: oral pan-JAK inhibitor, 5-10 mg twice daily. This sample comprised CD8+ T cells sorted from blood, obtained at week 4, from a patient treated with tofacitinib. These TCRs come from a human donor with alopecia areata.

The rearrangement links TRBV7-8 to TRBJ2-1; D is possibly TRBD2 (5 bases). Germline CDR1 reads SGHVS; CDR2 reads FQNEAQ. The CDR3 consists of 14 residues. With 4 bases removed from V and 5 bases from J, the gap between germline ends came to 12 bases. Written as DNA, the CDR3 is TGTGCCAGCAGCTCCTTCGACGGGAACAATGAGCAGTTCTTC. It yields the protein CASSSFDGNNEQFF.

Only one count was recorded for this clone. The chain joins TRBV27 to TRBJ2-3, with TRBD1 matching over 10 bases. Germline values: CDR1 MNHEY, CDR2 SMNVEV (reference sequence). This CDR3 is 15 amino acids long. V was pared by 3 bases and J by 4 bases, with 4 bases of the junction left unmatched. CDR3 loop: CASSFLGQGADTQYF. The CDR3 DNA is TGTGCCAGCAGTTTTCTCGGACAGGGGGCAGATACGCAGTATTTT.

CDR3 in amino acids: CASWDRDYGYTF. Here the CDR3 DNA reads TGTGCCAGCTGGGACAGGGACTATGGCTACACCTTC. The V and J genes are TRBV27 and TRBJ1-2; the match to TRBD1 covers 9 bases. The CDR3 runs to 12 residues. Germline V lookup: CDR1 MNHEY, CDR2 SMNVEV (reference sequence). Losses at the gene ends were 8 bases for V and 3 bases for J; bases not matched to a gene: 1.

The rearrangement joins TRBV5-6 to TRBJ2-7, with D possibly matching TRBD2 (5 bases). Per germline, CDR1 SGHDT and CDR2 YYEEEE. This CDR3 is 13 amino acids long. Trimming stripped 6 bases from V and 3 bases from J, with 13 bases between. CDR3 protein: CASTLGRGYEQYF. CDR3 DNA: TGTGCCAGCACACTAGGCAGAGGCTACGAGCAGTACTTC.

The chain joins TRBV18 to TRBJ1-1, with a weak D call TRBD1 (6 bases). V lost 3 bases to trimming and J lost 7 bases, with 12 bases between them. Germline values: CDR1 KGHSH, CDR2 LQKENI. CDR3 size: 13 residues. This CDR3 is CASSPEDSHEAFF. The CDR3 bases are TGTGCCAGCTCACCCGAGGACAGCCATGAAGCTTTCTTT.

The gene calls are TRBV9 and TRBJ1-2; 9 bases agree with TRBD1. CDR3 size: 15 residues. V lost 2 bases, J lost 4 bases, and 6 bases stayed unmatched. CDR1 SGDLS and CDR2 YYNGEE come from the germline V gene. CDR3 residues: CASSVTGTGSYGYTF. CDR3 sequence (DNA): TGTGCCAGCAGCGTCACCGGGACAGGGTCCTATGGCTACACCTTC.

This chain connects TRBV15 to TRBJ1-1, with 8 bases fitting TRBD1. The CDR3 length is 15 residues. V lost 3 bases to trimming and J lost 6 bases; unmatched junction nucleotides: 9. Germline CDR1 reads LNHNV; CDR2 reads YYDKDF (reference sequence). The CDR3, as DNA: TGTGCCACCAGCAGGCCCGGGACAGGAATCCCTGAAGCTTTCTTT. Its protein product is CATSRPGTGIPEAFF.

About this clone: Germline and junction disagree at one end, which may indicate a read error. The chain couples TRBV6-5 to TRBJ1-2; D is ambiguous. Looked up from germline, CDR1 is MNHEY and CDR2 is SVGAGI. The length of the CDR3 is 12 residues. CDR3 sequence (DNA): TGTGCCATCAGTGATGGGCCCCAAGACTACACCTTC. Amino acids: CAISDGPQDYTF.

This clone was observed a few times. The chain employs TRBV4-1 and TRBJ2-1; TRBD2 is a possible D gene (5 bases). V was trimmed by 4 bases and J by 4 bases, leaving 11 bases between them. The germline CDR1 and CDR2 sequences are MGHRA and YSYEKL. The length of the CDR3 is 14 residues. In DNA, the CDR3 is TGCGCCAGCAGCCCTCGACGGGGTTACAATGAGCAGTTCTTC. It yields the protein CASSPRRGYNEQFF.

This clone has only one observation. V is TRBV30 and J is TRBJ2-2; D is uncertain. Trimming removed 0 bases at V and 4 bases at J, with 6 bases between. The CDR3 spans 13 residues. The germline gives CDR1 GTSNPN, CDR2 SVGIG (reference sequence). In nucleotides, the CDR3 is TGTGCCTGGAGTGTCTCGGTCACCGGGGAGCTGTTTTTT. Translated, it gives CAWSVSVTGELFF.

There are a few counts of this clone. The chain uses TRBV10-3 and TRBJ1-2; 7 positions agree with TRBD1. The CDR3 sequence is 15 residues long. The ends lost 0 bases at V and 1 base at J; junction bases unmatched: 2. Germline V gives CDR1 ENHRY, CDR2 SYGVKD. The CDR3 nucleotides are TGTGCCATCAGTGAGTCGGGACAGCTTAACTATGGCTACACCTTC. Translated, it gives CAISESGQLNYGYTF.

CDR3: CASSSFGQWDGSNQPQHF. The CDR3 DNA reads as TGTGCCAGCAGTTCATTTGGCCAGTGGGACGGTAGCAATCAGCCCCAGCATTTT. The J gene is TRBJ1-5, the V gene TRBV28, with D possibly being TRBD1 (5 bases). CDR1 MDHEN and CDR2 SYDVKM come from the germline V gene. V was trimmed by 4 bases and J by 0 bases, leaving 19 bases between them. The CDR3 is made up of 18 amino acids.

V gene TRBV29-1 combines with J gene TRBJ1-3; 7 nucleotides match TRBD1. The V and J ends lost 5 bases and 2 bases, in that order; junction bases with no gene match: 9. Germline V gene lookup returns CDR1 SQVTM and CDR2 ANQGSEA. The CDR3 totals 15 residues. Here the CDR3 reads CSVLGDSSTGNTIYF. For the CDR3, the DNA is TGCAGCGTTCTGGGGGACAGTTCCACTGGAAACACCATATATTTT.

This chain links TRBV5-6 with TRBJ2-7, with D unresolved. The CDR3 is 12 residues long. The germline V gene has CDR1 SGHDT and CDR2 YYEEEE. V was cut by 4 bases and J by 1 base, with 6 bases left in between. As DNA, the CDR3 is TGTGCCAGCAGCCTGCTATCCTACGAGCAGTACTTC. Amino acids: CASSLLSYEQYF.

The chain combines TRBV6-5 with TRBJ2-5; 8 bases are shared with TRBD2. This CDR3 region has 14 residues. Per the germline V gene, CDR1 is MNHEY and CDR2 is SVGAGI. The trim removed 10 bases at V and 3 bases at J, leaving 10 bases unmatched. DNA for the CDR3: TGTGCCACCCAGGATCGGGAGGGGGAAGAGACCCAGTACTTC. Its translation is CATQDREGEETQYF.

This clone was observed a handful of times. V and J are TRBV4-1 and TRBJ2-1; D remains unclear. Germline CDR1 and CDR2: MGHRA and YSYEKL. With 4 bases removed from V and 3 bases from J, the gap between germline ends came to 13 bases. This CDR3 has 15 amino acids. CDR3 nucleotides: TGCGCCAGCAGCCTAAAATCTGGGAACTACAATGAGCAGTTCTTC. Translation gives CASSLKSGNYNEQFF.

The gene calls are TRBV5-6 and TRBJ2-5; D remains unclear. This CDR3 contains 13 residues. Trimming removed 2 bases from V and 0 bases from J, with 5 bases in between. The germline CDR1 and CDR2 sequences are SGHDT and YYEEEE. For the CDR3, the DNA is TGTGCCAGCAGCTTAAACTACCAAGAGACCCAGTACTTC. Protein: CASSLNYQETQYF.

CDR3 protein: CASSLVSSNQPQHF. The CDR3 DNA is TGTGCCAGCAGCTTAGTGAGTAGCAATCAGCCCCAGCATTTT. The chain employs TRBV5-6 and TRBJ1-5; no firm D call. Germline assignment: CDR1 SGHDT and CDR2 YYEEEE. Trimming removed 2 bases at V and 0 bases at J, with 6 bases between. The CDR3 spans 14 residues.

The sample holds a few counts of this clone. The chain couples TRBV7-9 to TRBJ2-5; 7 bases are shared with TRBD1. Germline CDR1 SEHNR, CDR2 FQNEAQ (reference sequence). After removal of 4 bases from V and 7 bases from J, the junction contained 9 bases not matched to a gene. The CDR3 covers 14 residues. The CDR3 region has the DNA TGTGCCAGCAGCTCGTACGACAGGGCGGTGACCCAGTACTTC. Its protein product is CASSSYDRAVTQYF.

This clone has a handful of counts. CDR3 nucleotide sequence: TGCAGCGTTCGGGGCGGGGAGAGGAGCGAGCAGTACTTC. It translates to CSVRGGERSEQYF. This chain connects TRBV29-1 to TRBJ2-7, with a weak D call TRBD2 (6 bases). The CDR3 totals 13 residues. CDR1 and CDR2 from the germline V gene are SQVTM and ANQGSEA. Trimming stripped 5 bases from V and 6 bases from J, with 17 bases between.

Worth noting for this clone: Germline is not matched at one junction end, which may reflect a read error. The V gene is TRBV30, the J gene TRBJ2-5; the match to TRBD1 covers 9 bases. Germline V gives CDR1 GTSNPN, CDR2 SVGIG (reference sequence). The CDR3 consists of 11 residues. CDR3 coding DNA: TGTGCCTGGAGTGCGGGGACAGGGACACACTTC. Its protein is CAWSAGTGTHF.

This clone was recorded only once. The chain recombines TRBV9 with TRBJ2-1, with D possibly TRBD2 on 6 matching bases. The CDR3 loop spans 14 amino acids. V gave up 3 bases and J gave up 3 bases, with 10 bases separating them. CDR1 is SGDLS, CDR2 YYNGEE, per germline. The CDR3 DNA reads TGTGCCAGCAGCGGAGGGACTGGCTACAATGAGCAGTTCTTC. It encodes CASSGGTGYNEQFF.

The rearrangement joins TRBV23-1 to TRBJ1-5; no firm D call. TRBV23-1 is classed as an ORF, of uncertain function. The CDR3 runs to 14 residues. V lost 10 bases and J lost 2, with 15 bases in between. This CDR3 is CATKDGDGNQPQHF. The CDR3 DNA reads as TGCGCCACTAAGGACGGGGATGGCAATCAGCCCCAGCATTTT.

This clone was detected a few times. The chain combines TRBV13 with TRBJ2-3, with a possible D match to TRBD2 (7 bases). V was clipped by 1 base and J by 0 bases, with 8 bases between them. The CDR3 is made up of 15 amino acids. Germline assignment: CDR1 PRHDT and CDR2 FYEKMQ (reference sequence). In DNA, the CDR3 is TGTGCCAGCAGCTTAGAGGGGGGGAGCACAGATACGCAGTATTTT. As protein: CASSLEGGSTDTQYF.

This chain connects TRBV5-6 to TRBJ1-5; D gene uncertain. The CDR3 is 14 residues long. Deletions cut 0 bases from V and 1 base from J, with 5 bases between. CDR1 and CDR2 (germline): SGHDT, YYEEEE. The CDR3 here is CASSLDRSNQPQHF. The CDR3 region has the DNA TGTGCCAGCAGCTTGGATAGGAGCAATCAGCCCCAGCATTTT.

The genes are TRBV5-1 and TRBJ2-3; D remains ambiguous. This CDR3 is built from 15 residues. Germline CDR1 reads SGHRS; CDR2 reads YFSETQ. V gave up 2 bases and J gave up 3 bases, with 13 bases separating them. The DNA of the CDR3 is TGCGCCAGCAGCTTATTTGGCGGACCAACAGATACGCAGTATTTT. This codes for CASSLFGGPTDTQYF. The full variable domain, in which reference TRBV5-1 and TRBJ2-3 provide the parts outside the CDR3, is KAGVTQTPRYLIKTRGQQVTLSCSPISGHRSVSWYQQTPGQGLQFLFEYFSETQRNKGNFPGRFSGRQFSNSRSEMNVSTLELGDSALYLCASSLFGGPTDTQYFGPGTRLTVL.

The chain recombines TRBV29-1 with TRBJ2-5; the match to TRBD1 covers 7 bases. This CDR3 region has 15 residues. Trimming cost V 2 bases and J 3 bases; bases outside gene matches: 9. In germline, CDR1 is SQVTM, CDR2 ANQGSEA. In DNA form, the CDR3 reads TGCAGCGTTGAAATCGCGTGGGACAGCGAAGAGACCCAGTACTTC. The encoded protein is CSVEIAWDSEETQYF.